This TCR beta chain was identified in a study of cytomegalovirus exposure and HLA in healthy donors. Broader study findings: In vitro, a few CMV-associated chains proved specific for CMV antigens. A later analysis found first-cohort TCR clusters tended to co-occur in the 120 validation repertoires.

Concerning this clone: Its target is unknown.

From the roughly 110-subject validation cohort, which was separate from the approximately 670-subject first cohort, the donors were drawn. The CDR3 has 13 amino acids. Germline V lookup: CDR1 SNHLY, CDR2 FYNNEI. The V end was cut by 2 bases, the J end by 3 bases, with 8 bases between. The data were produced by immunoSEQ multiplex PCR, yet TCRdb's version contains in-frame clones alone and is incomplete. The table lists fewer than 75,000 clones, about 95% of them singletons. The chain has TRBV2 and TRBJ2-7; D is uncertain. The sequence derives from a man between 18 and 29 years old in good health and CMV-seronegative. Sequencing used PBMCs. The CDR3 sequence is CASSEQEDYEQYF. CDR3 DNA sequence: TGTGCCAGCAGTGAACAGGAAGACTACGAGCAGTACTTC.